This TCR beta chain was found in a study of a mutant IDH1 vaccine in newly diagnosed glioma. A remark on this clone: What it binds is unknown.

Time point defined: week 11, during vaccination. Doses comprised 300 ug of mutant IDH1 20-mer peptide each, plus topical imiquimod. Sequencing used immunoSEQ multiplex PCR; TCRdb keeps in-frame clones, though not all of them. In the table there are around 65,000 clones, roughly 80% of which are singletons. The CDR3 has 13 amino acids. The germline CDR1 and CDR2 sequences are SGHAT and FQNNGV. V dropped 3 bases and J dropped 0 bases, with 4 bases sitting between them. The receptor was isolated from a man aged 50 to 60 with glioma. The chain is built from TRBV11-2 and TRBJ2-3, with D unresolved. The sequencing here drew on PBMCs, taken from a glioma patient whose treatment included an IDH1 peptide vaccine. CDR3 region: CASSLASTDTQYF. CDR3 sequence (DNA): TGTGCCAGCAGCTTGGCCAGCACAGATACGCAGTATTTT. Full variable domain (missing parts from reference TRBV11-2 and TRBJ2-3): EAGVAQSPRYKIIEKRQSVAFWCNPISGHATLYWYQQILGQGPKLLIQFQNNGVVDDSQLPKDRFSAERLKGVDSTLKIQPAKLEDSAVYLCASSLASTDTQYFGPGTRLTVL.